The source of this TCR beta chain is a study of blood T cell repertoires in COVID-19. Overall study: Before being deemed recovered, Cohort 3 donors had two negative PCRs, clearance, or symptom resolution. The cDNA or gDNA used as material had been derived from T cells, B-cell-depleted T cells, or PBMCs.

Germline loops: CDR1 MGHDK, CDR2 SYGVNS. Trimming removed 3 bases from V and 2 bases from J, with 7 bases in between. This CDR3 has 13 residues. Measured with immunoSEQ multiplex PCR; TCRdb has only the in-frame clones, and not every one. The sample has approximately 150,000 clones; 84% are singletons. Participants spanned ages about 18 to 100 years and resided in about two dozen US areas. Cohorts were determined from participant-reported clinical history. This clone has just a few counts. This receptor was taken from a man aged 50 to 59 in a cohort exposed to, infected with or recovered from COVID-19 (not recorded which). The specimen sequenced was PBMCs or T cells enriched from blood (not recorded which). The chain uses TRBV25-1 and TRBJ1-2; D is ambiguous. CDR3 sequence: CASSDRWNYGYTF. In DNA form, the CDR3 reads TGTGCCAGCAGTGACAGGTGGAACTATGGCTACACCTTC.